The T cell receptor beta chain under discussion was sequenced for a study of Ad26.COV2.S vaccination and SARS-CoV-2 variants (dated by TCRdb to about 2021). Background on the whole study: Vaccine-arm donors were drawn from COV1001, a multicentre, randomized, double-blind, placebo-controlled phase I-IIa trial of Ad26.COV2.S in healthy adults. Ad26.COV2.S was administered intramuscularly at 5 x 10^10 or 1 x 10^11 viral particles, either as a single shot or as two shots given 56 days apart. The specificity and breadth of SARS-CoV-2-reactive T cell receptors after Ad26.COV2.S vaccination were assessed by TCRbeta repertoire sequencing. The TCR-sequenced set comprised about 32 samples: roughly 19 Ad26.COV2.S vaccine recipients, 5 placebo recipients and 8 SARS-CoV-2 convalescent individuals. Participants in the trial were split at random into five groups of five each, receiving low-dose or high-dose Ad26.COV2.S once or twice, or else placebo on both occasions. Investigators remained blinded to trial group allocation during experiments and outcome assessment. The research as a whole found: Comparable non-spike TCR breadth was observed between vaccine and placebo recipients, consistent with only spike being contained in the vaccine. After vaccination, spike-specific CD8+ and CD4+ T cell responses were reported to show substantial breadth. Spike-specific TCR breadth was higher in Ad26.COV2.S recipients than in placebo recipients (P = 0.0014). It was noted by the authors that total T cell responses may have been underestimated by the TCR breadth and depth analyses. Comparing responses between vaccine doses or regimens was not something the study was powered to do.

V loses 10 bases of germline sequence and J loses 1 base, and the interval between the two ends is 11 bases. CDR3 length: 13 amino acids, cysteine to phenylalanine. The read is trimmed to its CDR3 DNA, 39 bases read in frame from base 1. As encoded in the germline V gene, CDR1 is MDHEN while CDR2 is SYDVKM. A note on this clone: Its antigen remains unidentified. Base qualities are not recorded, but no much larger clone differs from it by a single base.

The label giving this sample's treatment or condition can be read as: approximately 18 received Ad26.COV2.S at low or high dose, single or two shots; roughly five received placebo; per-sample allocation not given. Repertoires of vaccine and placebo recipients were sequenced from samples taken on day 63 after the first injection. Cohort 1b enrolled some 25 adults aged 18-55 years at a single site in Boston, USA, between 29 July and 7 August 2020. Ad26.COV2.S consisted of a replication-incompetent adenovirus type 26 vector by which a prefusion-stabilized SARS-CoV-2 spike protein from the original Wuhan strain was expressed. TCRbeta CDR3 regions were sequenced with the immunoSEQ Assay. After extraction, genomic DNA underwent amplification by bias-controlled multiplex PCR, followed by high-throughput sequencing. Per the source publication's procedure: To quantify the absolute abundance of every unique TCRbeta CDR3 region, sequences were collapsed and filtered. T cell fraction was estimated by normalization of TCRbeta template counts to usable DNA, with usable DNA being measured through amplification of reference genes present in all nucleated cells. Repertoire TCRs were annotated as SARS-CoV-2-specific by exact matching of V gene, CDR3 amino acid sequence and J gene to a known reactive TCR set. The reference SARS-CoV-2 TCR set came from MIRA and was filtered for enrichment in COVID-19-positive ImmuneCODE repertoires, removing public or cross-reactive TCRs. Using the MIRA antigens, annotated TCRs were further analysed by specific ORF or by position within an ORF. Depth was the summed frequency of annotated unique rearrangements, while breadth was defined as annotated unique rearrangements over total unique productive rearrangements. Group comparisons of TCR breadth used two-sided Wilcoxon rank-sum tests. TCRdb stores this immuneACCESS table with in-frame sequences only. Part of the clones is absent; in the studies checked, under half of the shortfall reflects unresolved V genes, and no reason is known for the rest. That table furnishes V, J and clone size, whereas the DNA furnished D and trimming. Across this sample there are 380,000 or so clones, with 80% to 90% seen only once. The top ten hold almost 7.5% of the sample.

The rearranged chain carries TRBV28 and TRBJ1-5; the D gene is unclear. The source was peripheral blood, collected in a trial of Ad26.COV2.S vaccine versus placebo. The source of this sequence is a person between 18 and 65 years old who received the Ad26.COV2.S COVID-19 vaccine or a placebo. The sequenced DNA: TGTGCCACCCATACGGGAAGCAATCAGCCCCAGCATTTT. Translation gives CATHTGSNQPQHF.